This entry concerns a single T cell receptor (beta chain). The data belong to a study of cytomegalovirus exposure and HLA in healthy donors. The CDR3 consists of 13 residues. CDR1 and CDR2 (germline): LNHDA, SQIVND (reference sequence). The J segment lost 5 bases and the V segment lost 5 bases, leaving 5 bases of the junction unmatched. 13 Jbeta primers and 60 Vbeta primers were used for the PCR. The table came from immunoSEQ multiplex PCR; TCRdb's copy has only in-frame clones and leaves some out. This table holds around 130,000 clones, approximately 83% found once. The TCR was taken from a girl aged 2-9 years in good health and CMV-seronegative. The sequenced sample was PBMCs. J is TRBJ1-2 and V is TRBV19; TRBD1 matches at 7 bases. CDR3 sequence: CASSLDRAYGYTF. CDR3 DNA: TGTGCCAGTAGTCTCGACAGGGCGTATGGCTACACCTTC.